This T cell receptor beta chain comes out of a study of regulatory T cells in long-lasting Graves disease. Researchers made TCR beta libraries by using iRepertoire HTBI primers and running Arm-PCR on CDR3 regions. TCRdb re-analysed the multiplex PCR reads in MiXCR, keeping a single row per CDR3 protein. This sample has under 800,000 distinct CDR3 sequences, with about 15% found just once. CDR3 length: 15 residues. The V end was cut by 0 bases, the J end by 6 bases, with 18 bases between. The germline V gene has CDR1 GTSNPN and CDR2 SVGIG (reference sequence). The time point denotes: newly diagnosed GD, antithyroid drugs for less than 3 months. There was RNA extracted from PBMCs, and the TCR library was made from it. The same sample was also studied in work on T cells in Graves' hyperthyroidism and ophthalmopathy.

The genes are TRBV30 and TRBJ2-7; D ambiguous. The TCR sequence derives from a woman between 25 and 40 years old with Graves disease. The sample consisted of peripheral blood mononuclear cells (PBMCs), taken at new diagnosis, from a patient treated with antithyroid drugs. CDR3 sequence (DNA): TGTGCCTGGAGTGTGACGGCAGCGTTCGGGTGCGAGCAGTACTTC. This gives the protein CAWSVTAAFGCEQYF.